One and the same sample provided the 23 T cell receptor beta chains below, sequenced in a study of identical twins listed by TCRdb under 2016. The library was obtained by 5' RACE. Instrument used: Illumina HiSeq 2000. The public reads were run again by TCRdb, first through fastp at Q25 and then through MiXCR, and only productive beta chains were kept. Rows matching on CDR3 protein sequence are summarized as one entry with the most common DNA and genes. The sample table holds about 900,000 distinct CDR3 sequences, of which roughly an eighth were seen once. The leading ten clones occupy about 1.6% of the sample. A further study also used this sample, focusing on yellow fever vaccine responses in identical twins.

Sample: PBMCs. These receptor sequences come from a woman aged 18-30 years in good health.

V gene TRBV15 combines with J gene TRBJ1-4; D unclear. The CDR3 covers 13 residues. The V end was cut by 0 bases, the J end by 15 bases, with 14 bases between. Germline loops: CDR1 LNHNV, CDR2 YYDKDF (reference sequence). For the CDR3, the DNA is TGTGCCACCAGCAGAGAGTTTCCGACCGAATTGTTTTTT. Its protein product is CATSREFPTELFF.

The V gene is TRBV11-3, the J gene TRBJ2-3; D perhaps matches TRBD1 (7 bases). CDR3 size: 15 residues. V dropped 2 bases and J dropped 4 bases, with 13 bases sitting between them. CDR1 is SGHNT, CDR2 YENEEA, per germline. The CDR3 region is CASSLSRGVADTQYF. The DNA for the CDR3 is TGTGCCAGCAGCTTAAGCAGGGGGGTAGCAGATACGCAGTATTTT. Looking up the rest from reference TRBV11-3 and TRBJ2-3 gives the full variable domain: EAGVVQSPRYKIIEKKQPVAFWCNPISGHNTLYWYLQNLGQGPELLIRYENEEAVDDSQLPKDRFSAERLKGVDSTLKIQPAELGDSAVYLCASSLSRGVADTQYFGPGTRLTVL.

This rearrangement joins TRBV3-1 to TRBJ2-1, with 16 bases aligning to TRBD2. V lost 0 bases to trimming and J lost 10 bases; unmatched junction nucleotides: 12. Germline V lookup: CDR1 LGHDT, CDR2 YNNKEL (reference sequence). The CDR3 spans 19 residues. The DNA for the CDR3 is TGTGCCAGCAGCCAAGAGGCCGGGACTAGCGGGAGGGCCCGGAGGGAGCAGTTCTTC. Its protein product is CASSQEAGTSGRARREQFF.

The genes are TRBV4-1 and TRBJ2-7; the D gene is possibly TRBD2 (6 bases). The CDR3 loop spans 15 amino acids. The V and J ends lost 3 bases and 6 bases respectively, with 18 bases between them. CDR1 is MGHRA and CDR2 is YSYEKL in the germline V gene. CDR3 sequence reads: CASSQPRDWPGEQYF. The CDR3 nucleotides read TGCGCCAGCAGCCAGCCACGGGACTGGCCCGGCGAGCAGTACTTC.

This chain uses TRBV19 with TRBJ1-5, with a possible D match to TRBD1 (5 bases). Deletions cut 7 bases from V and 10 bases from J, with 17 bases between. Germline-derived CDR1 and CDR2 are LNHDA and SQIVND (reference sequence). This CDR3 comprises 13 residues. CDR3 in DNA: TGTGCCAGTATCCCTGGGGGGATGGGCCCCCAGCATTTT. Translating gives CASIPGGMGPQHF.

This clonotype showed up just a few times. V and J are TRBV7-2 and TRBJ2-3; TRBD1 or TRBD2 may be the D gene (5 bases each). CDR3 length equals 15 residues. The V gene's germline CDR1 is SGHTA and CDR2 FQGNSA. Trimming left V 2 bases short and J 6 bases short, with 15 bases between. CDR3 coding DNA: TGTGCCAGCAGCTTACACCGGGACCAAGGGGATACGCAGTATTTT. Encoded protein: CASSLHRDQGDTQYF.

V is TRBV29-1 and J is TRBJ2-2; TRBD1 agrees at 7 bases. Germline CDR1 reads SQVTM; CDR2 reads ANQGSEA. This CDR3 region has 14 residues. J gave up 0 bases and V 3 bases, and 1 base lay outside the gene matches. As DNA, the CDR3 is TGCAGCGTTGATGGGACAGCGAACACCGGGGAGCTGTTTTTT. It is translated as CSVDGTANTGELFF.

This clonotype turned up a few times. This chain joins TRBV5-1 and TRBJ2-2; 13 bases align to TRBD2. Trimming cost V 1 base and J 5 bases; bases outside gene matches: 5. The CDR3 runs 17 residues. Germline lookup yields CDR1 SGHRS and CDR2 YFSETQ. The CDR3: CASSLSGLAGATGELFF. The CDR3 DNA follows: TGCGCCAGCAGCTTGTCCGGACTAGCGGGAGCGACCGGGGAGCTGTTTTTT.

This clonotype was seen many times. The chain uses TRBV5-1 and TRBJ2-1; no definite D call. V was pared by 7 bases and J by 7 bases, with 15 bases between. The CDR3 loop spans 13 amino acids. Germline loops: CDR1 SGHRS, CDR2 YFSETQ. The CDR3 coding sequence is TGCGCCAGCGCCGGGTCCGGGTTAAATGAGCAGTTCTTC. Translating it yields CASAGSGLNEQFF.

This clonotype was counted a few times. This CDR3 reads CSASMVTDSNQPQHF. CDR3 DNA: TGCAGTGCCAGCATGGTGACAGATAGCAATCAGCCCCAGCATTTT. The genes are TRBV20-1 and TRBJ1-5; a possible D gene is TRBD1 (5 bases). Looked up from germline, CDR1 is DFQATT and CDR2 is SNEGSKA (reference sequence). Trimming left V 6 bases short and J 0 bases short, with 15 bases between. This CDR3 comprises 15 residues.

This clonotype was seen ten or more times. The chain carries TRBV12-3 or TRBV12-4 and TRBJ2-3; D unclear. V gave up 4 bases and J gave up 2 bases, with 10 bases separating them. This CDR3 has 14 amino acids. This chain's CDR3 is CASSSETHTDTQYF. CDR3 sequence (DNA): TGTGCCAGCAGTTCAGAGACCCACACAGATACGCAGTATTTT.

The CDR3 sequence is CSANSANYEQYV. CDR3 DNA: TGCAGTGCCAACAGCGCAAACTACGAGCAGTACGTC. This chain connects TRBV20-1 to TRBJ2-7; the D is unclear. Germline-derived CDR1 and CDR2 are DFQATT and SNEGSKA (reference sequence). The germline V and J ends were trimmed by 6 bases and 3 bases, with 12 bases remaining between them. The CDR3 spans 12 residues.

The chain uses TRBV6-1 and TRBJ2-7; 8 bases are shared with TRBD1. Germline lookup yields CDR1 MNHNS and CDR2 SASEGT. The CDR3 runs 15 residues. Trimming at V came to 0 bases and at J to 2 bases, leaving 3 bases not matched to a gene. Written as DNA, the CDR3 is TGTGCCAGCAGTGAAGCGACAGGGGAAGCCTACGAGCAGTACTTC. It specifies CASSEATGEAYEQYF.

This clonotype was recorded a few times. The genes are TRBV9 and TRBJ2-7, with D possibly matching TRBD2 (6 bases). V lost 1 base and J 4 bases, leaving 12 bases between the germline ends. The CDR3 totals 14 residues. The germline V gene has CDR1 SGDLS and CDR2 YYNGEE. The CDR3 DNA is TGTGCCAGCAGCGTATCGGAGGGCCGGTACGAGCAGTACTTC. Translation gives CASSVSEGRYEQYF.

This clonotype was seen at least ten times. J is TRBJ2-2 and V is TRBV29-1; 10 positions agree with TRBD2. This CDR3 spans 15 amino acids. From germline, CDR1 is SQVTM and CDR2 ANQGSEA. The junction had 7 bases not matched to a gene; V was cut back by 7 bases and J by 2 bases. CDR3 loop: CSARRTSGNTGELFF. The DNA of the CDR3 is TGCAGCGCCAGAAGGACTAGCGGCAACACCGGGGAGCTGTTTTTT.

This clonotype was recorded a few times. The chain has TRBV5-1 and TRBJ2-7, with D unclear. CDR1 SGHRS and CDR2 YFSETQ come from the germline V gene. The V and J ends lost 3 bases and 3 bases respectively, with 10 bases between them. The CDR3 has 13 amino acids. This CDR3 is CASSSIPDYEQYF. The CDR3 DNA is TGCGCCAGCAGCTCGATACCAGACTACGAGCAGTACTTC.

The genes are TRBV6-1 and TRBJ2-1, with 8 bases that match TRBD1. The germline V gene encodes CDR1 MNHNS and CDR2 SASEGT. V was clipped by 8 bases and J by 0 bases; unmatched bases: 9. This CDR3 is built from 16 residues. The CDR3 loop reads CASHVAQGASYNEQFF. CDR3 bases: TGTGCCAGCCATGTCGCTCAGGGGGCCTCCTACAATGAGCAGTTCTTC.

This clonotype was picked up many times. This chain connects TRBV20-1 to TRBJ2-5; 13 bases match TRBD2. The J segment lost 5 bases and the V segment lost 3 bases, leaving 9 bases of the junction unmatched. Germline V gene lookup returns CDR1 DFQATT and CDR2 SNEGSKA (reference sequence). This CDR3 region has 16 residues. DNA of the CDR3: TGCAGTGCTAGGGGAACTAGCGGGGGGGCCTTGGAGACCCAGTACTTC. It specifies CSARGTSGGALETQYF.

CDR3 sequence reads: CASSEAHFSYEQYF. The CDR3 DNA reads as TGTGCCAGCAGTGAAGCGCACTTTTCCTACGAGCAGTACTTC. The V and J genes are TRBV6-1 and TRBJ2-7; unclear D gene. Trimming cost V 0 bases and J 1 base, with 7 bases left between them. CDR3 length: 14 residues. CDR1 is MNHNS, CDR2 SASEGT, per germline.

The chain recombines TRBV6-5 with TRBJ2-4, with 15 bases matching TRBD2. The ends lost 2 bases at V and 0 bases at J; junction bases unmatched: 5. This CDR3 has 19 residues. Germline V gene sequence: CDR1 MNHEY, CDR2 SVGAGI. CDR3 sequence: CASSYTGLAGGLAKNIQYF. Written as DNA, the CDR3 is TGTGCCAGCAGTTACACGGGACTAGCGGGAGGACTAGCCAAAAACATTCAGTACTTC.

The gene calls are TRBV10-3 and TRBJ2-2, with a possible D match to TRBD2 (5 bases). V gave up 6 bases and J gave up 4 bases, with 9 bases separating them. The CDR3 is 13 residues long. Germline V gene lookup returns CDR1 ENHRY and CDR2 SYGVKD. The CDR3 spells CAIRRTATGELFF. In DNA, the CDR3 is TGTGCCATCAGGAGGACTGCCACCGGGGAGCTGTTTTTT.

This clonotype has only a few counts. The chain has TRBV15 and TRBJ2-7; a weak D match, TRBD2 (6 bases). There are 14 residues in the CDR3. Germline V lookup: CDR1 LNHNV, CDR2 YYDKDF (reference sequence). V was trimmed by 1 base and J by 3 bases, leaving 10 bases between them. The CDR3 DNA is TGTGCCACCAGCAGAGCGGGCGGGAACTACGAGCAGTACTTC. Its translation is CATSRAGGNYEQYF. Full variable domain (remainder filled in from reference TRBV15 and TRBJ2-7): DAMVIQNPRYQVTQFGKPVTLSCSQTLNHNVMYWYQQKSSQAPKLLFHYYDKDFNNEADTPDNFQSRRPNTSFCFLDIRSPGLGDTAMYLCATSRAGGNYEQYFGPGTRLTVT.

A single count supports this clonotype. The chain couples TRBV10-1 to TRBJ2-1, with 9 bases aligning to TRBD2. The germline gives CDR1 WNHNN, CDR2 SYGVQD (reference sequence). The CDR3 is 15 amino acids. The V segment lost 4 bases and the J segment 9 bases; nucleotides outside the gene matches: 10. CDR3 amino acids: CASSVGRREGSEQFF. The DNA for the CDR3 is TGCGCCAGCAGTGTTGGGCGGCGGGAGGGTTCTGAGCAGTTCTTC.